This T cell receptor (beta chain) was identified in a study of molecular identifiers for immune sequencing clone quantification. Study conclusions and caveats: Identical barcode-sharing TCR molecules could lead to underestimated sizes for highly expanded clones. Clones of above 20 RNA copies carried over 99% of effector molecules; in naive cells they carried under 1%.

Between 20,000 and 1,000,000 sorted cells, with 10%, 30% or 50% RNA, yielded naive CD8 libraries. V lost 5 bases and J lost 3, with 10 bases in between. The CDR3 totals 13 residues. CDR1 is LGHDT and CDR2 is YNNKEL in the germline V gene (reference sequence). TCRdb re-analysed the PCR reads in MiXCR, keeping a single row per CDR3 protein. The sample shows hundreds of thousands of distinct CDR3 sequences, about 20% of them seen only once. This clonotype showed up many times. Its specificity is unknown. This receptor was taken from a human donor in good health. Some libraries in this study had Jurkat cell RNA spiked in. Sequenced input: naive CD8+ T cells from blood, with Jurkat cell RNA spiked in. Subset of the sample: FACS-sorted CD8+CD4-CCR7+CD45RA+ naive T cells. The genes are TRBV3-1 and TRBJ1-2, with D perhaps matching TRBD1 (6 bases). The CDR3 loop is CASSKDRDYGYTF. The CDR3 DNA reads TGTGCCAGCAGCAAGGACAGAGACTATGGCTACACCTTC.